One sample yielded the 32 T cell receptor beta chains listed below, sequenced in a study of cytomegalovirus exposure and HLA in healthy donors. PCR amplification relied on 60 Vbeta primers (plus 13 Jbeta primers). The table came from immunoSEQ multiplex PCR; TCRdb's copy has only in-frame clones and leaves some out. This table holds some 110,000 clones, around three quarters found once. Sequencing was performed on PBMCs. All receptors come from a young woman in good health and CMV-seronegative.

The genes are TRBV9 and TRBJ2-5; 8 bases map to TRBD2. The germline V gene encodes CDR1 SGDLS and CDR2 YYNGEE. The CDR3 has 15 amino acids. The V segment lost 0 bases and the J segment 1 base; nucleotides outside the gene matches: 2. The CDR3 DNA reads as TGTGCCAGCAGCGTAGGCGGGGGGTCCCAAGAGACCCAGTACTTC. Its translation: CASSVGGGSQETQYF.

As regards this clone: A junction boundary mismatches the germline segment, possibly from a read error. The genes are TRBV6-5 and TRBJ2-5; 8 bases are shared with TRBD2. The CDR3 has 16 residues. The V gene's germline CDR1 is MNHEY and CDR2 SVGAGI. CDR3 sequence: CASSHSSGTSQETQYF. The CDR3, as DNA: TGTGCCAGCAGTCACTCCTCCGGGACTAGCCAAGAGACCCAGTACTTC.

V usage is TRBV25-1 and J usage is TRBJ1-2; D remains unclear. The V gene lost 4 bases and the J gene lost 4 bases, with 4 bases spanning the gap. The CDR3 consists of 11 residues. CDR1 is MGHDK and CDR2 is SYGVNS in the germline V gene. CDR3 region: CASSVFYGYTF. CDR3 DNA sequence: TGTGCCAGCAGTGTATTCTATGGCTACACCTTC.

The chain is built from TRBV23-1 and TRBJ2-3; no clear D gene. TRBV23-1 is placed among ORFs of uncertain function. The length of the CDR3 is 13 residues. Trimming shortened V by 7 bases and J by 2 bases, and 10 bases separated the two germline ends. CDR3 protein: CASIQTTTDTQYF. The CDR3 DNA reads as TGCGCCAGCATCCAAACAACCACAGATACGCAGTATTTT.

The V call is TRBV27, the J call TRBJ2-1; D is perhaps TRBD1 (5 bases). The CDR3 contains 13 residues. The V gene's germline CDR1 is MNHEY and CDR2 SMNVEV (reference sequence). V dropped 4 bases and J dropped 16 bases, with 20 bases sitting between them. The CDR3 DNA follows: TGTGCCAGCAGTTCGATGGGGCACAGCGAGGATTTCTTC. It specifies CASSSMGHSEDFF.

This sequence joins TRBV5-6 and TRBJ1-2; 8 nucleotides line up with TRBD1. The germline gives CDR1 SGHDT, CDR2 YYEEEE. V lost 3 bases, J lost 4 bases, and 11 bases stayed unmatched. The CDR3 contains 16 residues. The CDR3 region is CASSSNLRDRRYGYTF. The CDR3 DNA reads as TGTGCCAGCAGCTCGAATCTCCGGGACAGGCGCTATGGCTACACCTTC.

The chain joins TRBV6-5 to TRBJ2-2, with D perhaps TRBD1 (6 bases). The germline V gene encodes CDR1 MNHEY and CDR2 SVGAGI. V gave up 7 bases and J gave up 3 bases, with 12 bases separating them. The CDR3 sequence is 14 residues long. The CDR3 DNA follows: TGTGCCAGCAAACGACAGGTGTACACCGGGGAGCTGTTTTTT. Translation: CASKRQVYTGELFF.

This clone was seen only a few times. V gene TRBV27 combines with J gene TRBJ2-7, with TRBD1 matching 10 bases. In germline, CDR1 is MNHEY, CDR2 SMNVEV (reference sequence). There are 13 residues in the CDR3. The V and J ends lost 4 bases and 5 bases, in that order; junction bases with no gene match: 2. CDR3 DNA sequence: TGTGCCAGCAGTTCCGGGACAGGGGACGAGCAGTACTTC. Protein: CASSSGTGDEQYF.

This clone was counted between two and nine times. The rearrangement joins TRBV5-1 to TRBJ1-5, with D unclear. Trimming removed 0 bases at V and 3 bases at J, with 16 bases between. CDR3 size: 17 residues. Germline lookup yields CDR1 SGHRS and CDR2 YFSETQ. This chain's CDR3 is CASSLATVNTHNQPQHF. CDR3 nucleotide sequence: TGCGCCAGCAGCTTGGCGACTGTTAACACTCACAATCAGCCCCAGCATTTT.

V and J are TRBV2 and TRBJ1-5; D perhaps matches TRBD1 (6 bases). The CDR3 loop spans 14 amino acids. Germline V gives CDR1 SNHLY, CDR2 FYNNEI. V lost 5 bases, J lost 9 bases, and 17 bases lay in between. CDR3: CASSQLVQGSPQHF. CDR3 DNA: TGTGCCAGCAGTCAACTAGTACAGGGTTCGCCCCAGCATTTT. Using reference TRBV2 and TRBJ1-5 for the parts outside the CDR3, the full variable domain is EPEVTQTPSHQVTQMGQEVILRCVPISNHLYFYWYRQILGQKVEFLVSFYNNEISEKSEIFDDQFSVERPDGSNFTLKIRSTKLEDSAMYFCASSQLVQGSPQHFGDGTRLSIL.

CDR3 protein: CASSLSGESEPQHF. As DNA, the CDR3 is TGCGCCAGCAGCTTGTCAGGGGAAAGCGAGCCCCAGCATTTT. The chain uses TRBV5-1 and TRBJ1-5; D may be TRBD1 (6 bases). The V end was cut by 1 base, the J end by 8 bases, with 13 bases between. Looked up from germline, CDR1 is SGHRS and CDR2 is YFSETQ. This CDR3 is 14 amino acids long.

The chain is built from TRBV5-1 and TRBJ1-2, with a tentative D call TRBD1 (6 bases). V was cut by 0 bases and J by 4 bases, with 13 bases left in between. CDR3 length equals 15 residues. CDR1 and CDR2 from the germline V gene are SGHRS and YFSETQ. The CDR3 DNA sequence: TGCGCCAGCAGCTTGGAACAGGGCTCCCCCTATGGCTACACCTTC. It specifies CASSLEQGSPYGYTF.

The chain links TRBV6-1 to TRBJ2-3, with 8 bases lining up with TRBD1. Per the germline V gene, CDR1 is MNHNS and CDR2 is SASEGT. Trimming removed 4 bases from V and 2 bases from J; junction bases left unmatched: 8. The CDR3 contains 16 residues. CDR3 bases: TGTGCCAGCAGTGGGACAGGGACCGTCGTCACAGATACGCAGTATTTT. Protein product: CASSGTGTVVTDTQYF.

The chain combines TRBV30 with TRBJ2-7, with TRBD2 identical over 8 bases. The CDR3 consists of 12 residues. V lost 3 bases and J lost 6; bases outside the gene matches: 4. The germline CDR1 and CDR2 sequences are GTSNPN and SVGIG (reference sequence). The CDR3 coding sequence is TGTGCCTGGAGCAGCGGGAGTACCGAGCAGTACTTC. Its protein is CAWSSGSTEQYF.

This clone was detected a few times. This chain connects TRBV7-2 to TRBJ1-4; TRBD1 agrees at 7 bases. V gave up 5 bases and J gave up 11 bases; unmatched junction bases: 11. CDR3 length: 14 residues. CDR1 and CDR2 from the germline V gene are SGHTA and FQGNSA. CDR3 bases: TGTGCCAGCAGCCTGGACAGGTCCGTAGTGAAACTGTTTTTT. Its translation: CASSLDRSVVKLFF. Variable domain in full (rest from reference TRBV7-2 and TRBJ1-4): GAGVSQSPSNKVTEKGKDVELRCDPISGHTALYWYRQSLGQGLEFLIYFQGNSAPDKSGLPSDRFSAERTGGSVSTLTIQRTQQEDSAVYLCASSLDRSVVKLFFGSGTQLSVL.

The chain uses TRBV5-1 and TRBJ1-4, with a possible D match to TRBD1 (6 bases). The germline V gene has CDR1 SGHRS and CDR2 YFSETQ. This CDR3 is built from 14 residues. The V end lost 8 bases, the J end lost 4 bases, and 15 bases lay between the germline ends. CDR3 residues: CASTPGHLNEKLFF. CDR3 sequence (DNA): TGCGCCAGTACGCCGGGACACCTTAATGAAAAACTGTTTTTT.

The genes are TRBV6-5 and TRBJ1-1; D not certain. Deletions cut 0 bases from V and 2 bases from J, with 10 bases between. Germline assignment: CDR1 MNHEY and CDR2 SVGAGI. This CDR3 spans 15 amino acids. In nucleotides, the CDR3 is TGTGCCAGCAGTTACTCATCCCCGGGAAACACTGAAGCTTTCTTT. This translates into CASSYSSPGNTEAFF.

The V gene is TRBV27, the J gene TRBJ1-1; D call uncertain. The V gene lost 2 bases and the J gene lost 7 bases, with 8 bases spanning the gap. The CDR3 is 12 amino acids. Germline V gives CDR1 MNHEY, CDR2 SMNVEV (reference sequence). The DNA for the CDR3 is TGTGCCAGCAGTTTAGGAGGGAGTGAAGCTTTCTTT. Translating it yields CASSLGGSEAFF.

CDR3 sequence (DNA): TGTGCTAGTGGTTTGGCCCGACAGGGGGCAGGGGAGACCCAGTACTTC. Translated, it gives CASGLARQGAGETQYF. The chain recombines TRBV12-5 with TRBJ2-5; 10 bases agree with TRBD1. The CDR3 consists of 16 residues. The germline CDR1 and CDR2 sequences are LGHNT and FRNRAP. With V trimmed by 1 base and J by 5 bases, 7 bases remained unmatched.

CDR3 amino acids: CAWSVLRAATDTQYF. CDR3 bases: TGTGCCTGGAGTGTATTGAGGGCAGCAACAGATACGCAGTATTTT. The rearrangement joins TRBV30 to TRBJ2-3; tentatively, D is TRBD2 (5 bases). Germline CDR1 and CDR2: GTSNPN and SVGIG (reference sequence). Trimming cost V 0 bases and J 3 bases, with 13 bases left between them. CDR3 size: 15 residues.

The chain is built from TRBV7-9 and TRBJ1-5, with D possibly matching TRBD1 (6 bases). Per the germline V gene, CDR1 is SEHNR and CDR2 is FQNEAQ (reference sequence). Trimming removed 6 bases from V and 6 bases from J, with 12 bases in between. The CDR3 length is 13 residues. DNA for the CDR3: TGTGCCAGCAGTCTAACAGGGATTCAGCCCCAGCATTTT. Protein: CASSLTGIQPQHF.

This chain connects TRBV7-2 to TRBJ1-3, with D uncertain. CDR1 and CDR2 from the germline V gene are SGHTA and FQGNSA. CDR3 length equals 12 residues. V lost 4 bases to trimming and J lost 5 bases, with 6 bases between them. CDR3 residues: CASSSFRNTIYF. The CDR3 nucleotides read TGTGCCAGCAGCTCTTTCCGAAACACCATATATTTT.

V is TRBV6-5 and J is TRBJ2-7; tentatively, D is TRBD1 (5 bases). The CDR3 has 11 residues. CDR1 is MNHEY, CDR2 SVGAGI, per germline. The V end lost 2 bases, the J end lost 6 bases, and 5 bases lay between the germline ends. This CDR3 reads CASSYRGEQYF. DNA for the CDR3: TGTGCCAGCAGTTACAGGGGCGAGCAGTACTTC.

The chain recombines TRBV30 with TRBJ2-1; TRBD2 might be the D (6 bases). The CDR3 runs to 14 residues. CDR1 and CDR2 from the germline V gene are GTSNPN and SVGIG (reference sequence). Trimming removed 4 bases at V and 2 bases at J, with 12 bases between. The chain's CDR3 is CAWIGSGAYNEQFF. For the CDR3, the DNA is TGTGCCTGGATCGGTAGCGGAGCCTACAATGAGCAGTTCTTC.

The chain carries TRBV6-1 and TRBJ2-5; possible D gene TRBD1, 5 bases. V lost 5 bases and J lost 5, with 12 bases in between. CDR1 MNHNS and CDR2 SASEGT come from the germline V gene. The CDR3 covers 13 residues. Here the CDR3 reads CASSTRPGETQYF. DNA of the CDR3: TGTGCCAGCAGTACCCGACCAGGGGAGACCCAGTACTTC.

The chain employs TRBV5-1 and TRBJ1-2; 8 bases agree with TRBD1. J was trimmed by 6 bases and V by 3 bases; bases with no gene match: 10. Germline CDR1 SGHRS, CDR2 YFSETQ. The CDR3 consists of 15 residues. CDR3 amino acids: CASSSDVTGVNGYTF. The CDR3 region has the DNA TGCGCCAGCAGCTCGGACGTGACAGGGGTCAATGGCTACACCTTC.

The chain employs TRBV15 and TRBJ1-4, with D perhaps matching TRBD1 (6 bases). V was clipped by 4 bases and J by 8 bases, with 11 bases between them. Germline CDR1 reads LNHNV; CDR2 reads YYDKDF (reference sequence). The CDR3 runs 13 residues. The CDR3 nucleotides are TGTGCCACCAGCAAAGACAGGAAAGAAAAACTGTTTTTT. It encodes CATSKDRKEKLFF. The whole variable domain, remainder taken from reference TRBV15 and TRBJ1-4, is DAMVIQNPRYQVTQFGKPVTLSCSQTLNHNVMYWYQQKSSQAPKLLFHYYDKDFNNEADTPDNFQSRRPNTSFCFLDIRSPGLGDTAMYLCATSKDRKEKLFFGSGTQLSVL.

The table lists this clone with a few counts. This chain joins TRBV7-8 and TRBJ1-2; D is unclear. In germline, CDR1 is SGHVS, CDR2 FQNEAQ. The V end lost 2 bases, the J end lost 4 bases, and 14 bases lay between the germline ends. The CDR3 runs to 15 residues. CDR3 DNA sequence: TGTGCCAGCAGCTTAAGCGGCCGACCGTTCTATGGCTACACCTTC. This encodes CASSLSGRPFYGYTF.

This chain links TRBV7-9 with TRBJ2-1; TRBD2 matches 12 bases. The germline V gene has CDR1 SEHNR and CDR2 FQNEAQ (reference sequence). The V gene end was trimmed by 1 base and the J gene end by 10 bases; junction bases not matched to a gene: 5. The CDR3 spans 15 residues. The CDR3 loop reads CASSLEGLAGREQFF. CDR3 sequence (DNA): TGTGCCAGCAGCTTAGAAGGACTAGCGGGGAGGGAGCAGTTCTTC.

J is TRBJ1-5 and V is TRBV7-2; the D gene is possibly TRBD1 (6 bases). There are 16 residues in the CDR3. Germline V gene lookup returns CDR1 SGHTA and CDR2 FQGNSA. V lost 5 bases and J 1 base, leaving 15 bases between the germline ends. The CDR3 protein is CASSPRQDRSNQPQHF. The CDR3 nucleotides read TGTGCCAGCAGCCCTAGACAGGACAGAAGCAATCAGCCCCAGCATTTT.

The genes are TRBV4-1 and TRBJ1-5, with TRBD1 identical over 9 bases. The CDR3 has 16 amino acids. The V gene end was trimmed by 4 bases and the J gene end by 10 bases; junction bases not matched to a gene: 14. Germline V gives CDR1 MGHRA, CDR2 YSYEKL. The DNA of the CDR3 is TGCGCCAGCAGCCTCCAAGAGCGGGACAGGGTCCCTCCCCAGCATTTT. This translates into CASSLQERDRVPPQHF.

This chain connects TRBV10-1 to TRBJ1-5; 8 bases line up with TRBD1. In germline, CDR1 is WNHNN, CDR2 SYGVQD (reference sequence). CDR3 length equals 16 residues. J lost 1 base, V lost 5 bases, and 7 bases had no gene match. CDR3 coding DNA: TGCGCCAGCAGTCCCCAGACAGGGGAGAGCAATCAGCCCCAGCATTTT. Its translation: CASSPQTGESNQPQHF.